What follows describes a single T cell receptor beta chain. Its antigen is unidentified. This sample stems from a study of shared clonotypes between healthy human individuals. Overall study findings and caveats: Generally, estimated richness proved larger in naive subsets than it did in memory subsets.

Measured with immunoSEQ multiplex PCR; TCRdb has only the in-frame clones, and not every one. The sample records roughly 2.2 million clones, 85% to 95% being singletons. The germline CDR1 and CDR2 sequences are MDHEN and SYDVKM. The trim removed 6 bases at V and 8 bases at J, leaving 15 bases unmatched. The CDR3 consists of 15 residues. This TCR was recovered from a man aged 18-30 years in good health. Some clones in this sample may be carry-over from other donors' samples. This chain links TRBV28 with TRBJ1-2, with 7 nucleotides matching TRBD1. The specimen was naive CD4+ T cells from PBMCs. As for subset: CD45RA+ positively selected. The CDR3 DNA reads as TGTGCCAGCAGCCCTACGGACAGGAAGCACCTCGGCTACACCTTC. Translating it yields CASSPTDRKHLGYTF.